What follows is one TCR beta chain and its context. As yet, its antigen is unknown. These data originate in a study of cytomegalovirus exposure and HLA in healthy donors. Notes on the study in general: A later analysis found that most CMV-associated TCR beta chains appeared HLA-restricted. Later on, a genetic analysis was performed. It linked a missense variant in DCLRE1C with V- and J-gene trimming of TCR beta. About 87% or about 30% of the time was how often most TCR beta V segments were productive, according to an earlier analysis. A few CMV-associated chains proved CMV antigen-specific in vitro.

V shed 4 bases and J 4 bases; nucleotides not matched to a gene: 7. Germline lookup yields CDR1 SGHNT and CDR2 YYREEE (reference sequence). The CDR3 is made up of 14 amino acids. PCR employed 60 Vbeta and 13 Jbeta primers. The assay was immunoSEQ multiplex PCR, and TCRdb's table has in-frame clones only and misses some. The data contain more than 150,000 clones, roughly nine tenths of them singletons. The chain couples TRBV5-4 to TRBJ2-7, with 8 bases that match TRBD2. The source material was PBMCs. This receptor was taken from a girl under two years old in good health and CMV-seronegative. CDR3 region: CASSISGSRYEQYF. CDR3 DNA: TGTGCCAGCAGCATCAGCGGGAGTCGGTACGAGCAGTACTTC.